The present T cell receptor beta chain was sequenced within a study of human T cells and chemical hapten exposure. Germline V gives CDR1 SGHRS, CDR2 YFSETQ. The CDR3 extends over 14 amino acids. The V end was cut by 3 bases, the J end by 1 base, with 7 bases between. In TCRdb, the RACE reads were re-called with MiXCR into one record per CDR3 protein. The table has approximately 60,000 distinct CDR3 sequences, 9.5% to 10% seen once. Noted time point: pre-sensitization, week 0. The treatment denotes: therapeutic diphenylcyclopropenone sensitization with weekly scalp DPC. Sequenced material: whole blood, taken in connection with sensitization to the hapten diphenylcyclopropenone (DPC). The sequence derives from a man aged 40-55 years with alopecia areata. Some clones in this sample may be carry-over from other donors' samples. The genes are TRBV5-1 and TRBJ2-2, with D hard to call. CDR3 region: CASSWAGNTGELFF. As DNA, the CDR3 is TGCGCCAGCAGCTGGGCAGGGAACACCGGGGAGCTGTTTTTT.